This T cell receptor (beta chain) was observed in a study of monozygotic twins with inflammatory bowel disease. TCRdb derives one entry per CDR3 protein from the 5' RACE reads, leaving out DNA. The listing records around 220,000 distinct CDR3 sequences. Worth noting for this clonotype: The antigen is undetermined.

The length of the CDR3 is 15 residues. Germline V lookup: CDR1 SGHRS, CDR2 YFSETQ. General study points: Whether twins were concordant or discordant made no difference to repertoire similarity, possibly from limited power.

The sequencing sample was made of blood. The receptor comes from a human donor with ulcerative colitis or Crohn's disease, or a healthy co-twin of an affected twin (not recorded which). This chain joins TRBV5-1 and TRBJ1-4; TCRdb returns TRBD1, unconfirmable since there is no DNA. The CDR3 region is CASSGTGLVREKLFF.